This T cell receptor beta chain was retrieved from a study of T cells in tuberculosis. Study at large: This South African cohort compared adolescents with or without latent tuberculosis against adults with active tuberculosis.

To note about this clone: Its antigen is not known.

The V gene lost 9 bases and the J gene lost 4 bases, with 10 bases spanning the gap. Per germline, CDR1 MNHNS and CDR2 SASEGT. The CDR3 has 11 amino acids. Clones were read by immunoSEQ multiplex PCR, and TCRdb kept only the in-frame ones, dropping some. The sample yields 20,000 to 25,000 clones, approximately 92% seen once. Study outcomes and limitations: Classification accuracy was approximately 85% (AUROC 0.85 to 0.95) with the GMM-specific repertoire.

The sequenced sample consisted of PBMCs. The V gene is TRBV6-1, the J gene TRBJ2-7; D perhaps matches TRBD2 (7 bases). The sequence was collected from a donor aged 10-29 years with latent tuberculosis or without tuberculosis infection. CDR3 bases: TGTGCCAGGGGGGGGGCTTACGAGCAGTACTTC. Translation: CARGGAYEQYF.